This TCR beta chain was profiled in a study of T-cell reconstitution after alpha-beta-depleted transplantation in children. Ten or more counts support this clonotype. Its antigen is undetermined. Molecular barcoding with unique molecular identifiers was used for the TCRbeta library. TCRdb analysed the PCR reads with MiXCR anew, one entry per CDR3 protein. The sample records about 110,000 distinct CDR3 sequences, under 30% being singletons. The germline V gene encodes CDR1 SEHNR and CDR2 FQNEAQ (reference sequence). The CDR3 extends over 12 amino acids. The germline V and J ends were trimmed by 5 bases and 3 bases, with 8 bases remaining between them. Overall study results and limits: Where alpha-beta T cells came from about two months after transplant was reportedly several hundred expanded graft clones. At the one-year point after transplant, T-cell counts and TCRbeta diversity were found to come mostly from T cells that had been newly produced.

The sequence derives from a male patient under 10 years old who had a stem cell transplant for chronic granulomatous disease, so the T cells may come from the graft donor. The source material was PBMCs, mostly from graft donor cells, sampled 180 days after TCRalphabeta/CD19-depleted stem cell transplant. This sequence joins TRBV7-9 and TRBJ2-7; TRBD1 is a possible D gene (6 bases). The chain's CDR3 is CASSNRVYEQYF. The CDR3 region has the DNA TGTGCCAGCAGCAACAGGGTCTACGAGCAGTACTTC.